The present TCR beta chain was sequenced within a study of breast tumors, draining lymph nodes, adjacent tissues. TCRdb used MiXCR to reprocess the multiplex PCR reads, holding one entry per CDR3 protein. The table has approximately 90,000 distinct CDR3 sequences, about 27% seen once. This clonotype came up many times. Looked up from germline, CDR1 is SEHNR and CDR2 is FQNEAQ (reference sequence). V lost 5 bases to trimming and J lost 2 bases; unmatched junction nucleotides: 5. This CDR3 has 14 amino acids. Axillary draining lymph nodes of breast cancer patients supplied the node samples. Sequencing was done on a sample of axillary lymph node tissue. The J gene is TRBJ1-2, the V gene TRBV7-9, with 7 bases aligning to TRBD1. The origin of this receptor is a female donor with breast cancer. Some clones in this sample may be carry-over from other donors' samples. The CDR3 coding sequence is TGTGCCAGCAGCCAAGGACAGGAGAACTATGGCTACACCTTC. It translates to CASSQGQENYGYTF.